This T cell receptor beta chain was identified in a study of OX40 agonist ivuxolimab in advanced cancers. With autoimmune disease history or systemic immunosuppression, patients were excluded. Here immunoSEQ multiplex PCR was the method, and the copy in TCRdb shows in-frame clones only, minus some. The table records about 77,000 clones, 65% to 85% of them present only once. This CDR3 is built from 14 residues. Germline V gene lookup returns CDR1 MNHNS and CDR2 SASEGT. V was pared by 4 bases and J by 2 bases, with 3 bases of the junction left unmatched. The TCR originated in an adult with an advanced solid tumor such as melanoma, head and neck, liver or kidney cancer. Sequences were derived from CD4+ or CD8+ T cells sorted from blood, sampled in a trial of the OX40 agonist ivuxolimab. This chain links TRBV6-1 with TRBJ1-2; 8 bases map to TRBD1. This chain's CDR3 is CASSGQGQNYGYTF. The CDR3 bases are TGTGCCAGCAGTGGACAGGGGCAGAACTATGGCTACACCTTC.